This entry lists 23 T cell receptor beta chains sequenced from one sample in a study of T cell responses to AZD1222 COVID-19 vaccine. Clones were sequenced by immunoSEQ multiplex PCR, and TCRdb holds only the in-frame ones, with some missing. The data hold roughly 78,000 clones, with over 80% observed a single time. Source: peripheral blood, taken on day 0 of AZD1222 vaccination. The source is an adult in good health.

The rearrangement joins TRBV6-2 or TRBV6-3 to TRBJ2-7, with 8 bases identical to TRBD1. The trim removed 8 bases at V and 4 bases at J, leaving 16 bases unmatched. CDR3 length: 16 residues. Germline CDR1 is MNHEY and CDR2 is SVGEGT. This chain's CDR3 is CASRRSRDRTGYEQYF. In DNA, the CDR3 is TGTGCCAGCCGCCGTAGTCGGGACAGGACAGGGTACGAGCAGTACTTC.

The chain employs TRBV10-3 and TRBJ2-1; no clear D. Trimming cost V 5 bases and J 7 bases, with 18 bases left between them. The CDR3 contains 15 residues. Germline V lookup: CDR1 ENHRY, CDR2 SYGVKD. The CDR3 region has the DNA TGTGCCATCAGTAAGAACCTCGGTGCCGGGAATGAGCAGTTCTTC. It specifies CAISKNLGAGNEQFF.

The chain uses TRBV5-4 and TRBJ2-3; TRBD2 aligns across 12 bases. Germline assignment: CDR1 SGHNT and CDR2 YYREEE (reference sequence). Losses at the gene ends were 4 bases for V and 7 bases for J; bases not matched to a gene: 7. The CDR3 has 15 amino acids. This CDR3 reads CASSRRLAGEYTQYF. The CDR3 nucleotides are TGTGCCAGCAGCCGCCGACTAGCGGGAGAATATACGCAGTATTTT.

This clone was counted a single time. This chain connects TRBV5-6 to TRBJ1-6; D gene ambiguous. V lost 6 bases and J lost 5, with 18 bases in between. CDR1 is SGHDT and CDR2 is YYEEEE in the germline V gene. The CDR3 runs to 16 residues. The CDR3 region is CASTASSGGDNSPLHF. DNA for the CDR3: TGTGCCAGCACCGCTTCTTCGGGAGGAGATAATTCACCCCTCCACTTT.

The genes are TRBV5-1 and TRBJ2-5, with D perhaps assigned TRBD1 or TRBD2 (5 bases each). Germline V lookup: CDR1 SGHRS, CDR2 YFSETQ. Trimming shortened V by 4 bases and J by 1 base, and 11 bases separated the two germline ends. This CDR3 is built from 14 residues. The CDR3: CASSPSGAQETQYF. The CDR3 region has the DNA TGCGCCAGCAGCCCCTCCGGGGCCCAAGAGACCCAGTACTTC. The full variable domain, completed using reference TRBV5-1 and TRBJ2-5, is KAGVTQTPRYLIKTRGQQVTLSCSPISGHRSVSWYQQTPGQGLQFLFEYFSETQRNKGNFPGRFSGRQFSNSRSEMNVSTLELGDSALYLCASSPSGAQETQYFGPGTRLLVL.

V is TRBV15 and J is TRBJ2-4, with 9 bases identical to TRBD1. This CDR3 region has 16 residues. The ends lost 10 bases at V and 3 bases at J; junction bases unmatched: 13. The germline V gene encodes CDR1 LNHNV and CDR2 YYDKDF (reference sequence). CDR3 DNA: TGTGCCATCGCTTCCGGGACAGGGTTTGGCAAAAACATTCAGTACTTC. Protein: CAIASGTGFGKNIQYF.

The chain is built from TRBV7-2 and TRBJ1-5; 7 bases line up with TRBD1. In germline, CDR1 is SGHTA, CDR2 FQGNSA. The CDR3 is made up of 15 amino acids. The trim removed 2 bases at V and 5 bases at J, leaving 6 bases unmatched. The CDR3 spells CASSLRGTEYQPQHF. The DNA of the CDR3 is TGTGCCAGCAGCTTAAGAGGGACAGAGTATCAGCCCCAGCATTTT. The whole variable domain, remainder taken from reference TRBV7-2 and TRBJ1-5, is GAGVSQSPSNKVTEKGKDVELRCDPISGHTALYWYRQSLGQGLEFLIYFQGNSAPDKSGLPSDRFSAERTGGSVSTLTIQRTQQEDSAVYLCASSLRGTEYQPQHFGDGTRLSIL.

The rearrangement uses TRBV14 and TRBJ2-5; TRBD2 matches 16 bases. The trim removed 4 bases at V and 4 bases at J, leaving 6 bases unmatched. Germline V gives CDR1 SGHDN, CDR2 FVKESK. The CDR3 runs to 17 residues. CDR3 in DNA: TGTGCCAGCAGCCCGGGACTAGCGGGGGGGCTAGCAGAGACCCAGTACTTC. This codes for CASSPGLAGGLAETQYF. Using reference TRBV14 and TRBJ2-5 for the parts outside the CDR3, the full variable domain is EAGVTQFPSHSVIEKGQTVTLRCDPISGHDNLYWYRRVMGKEIKFLLHFVKESKQDESGMPNNRFLAERTGGTYSTLKVQPAELEDSGVYFCASSPGLAGGLAETQYFGPGTRLLVL.

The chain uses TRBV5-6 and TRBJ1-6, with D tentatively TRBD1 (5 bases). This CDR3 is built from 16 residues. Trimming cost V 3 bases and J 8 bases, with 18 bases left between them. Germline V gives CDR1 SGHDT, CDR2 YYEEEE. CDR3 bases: TGTGCCAGCAGCTCCGGGAGCTTGGGGCGAGATTCACCCCTCCACTTT. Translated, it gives CASSSGSLGRDSPLHF.

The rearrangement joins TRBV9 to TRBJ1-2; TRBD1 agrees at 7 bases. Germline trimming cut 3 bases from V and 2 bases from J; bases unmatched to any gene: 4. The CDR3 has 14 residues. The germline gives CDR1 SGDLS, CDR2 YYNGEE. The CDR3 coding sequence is TGTGCCAGCAGCGGACAGGGTTTGAACTATGGCTACACCTTC. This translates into CASSGQGLNYGYTF.

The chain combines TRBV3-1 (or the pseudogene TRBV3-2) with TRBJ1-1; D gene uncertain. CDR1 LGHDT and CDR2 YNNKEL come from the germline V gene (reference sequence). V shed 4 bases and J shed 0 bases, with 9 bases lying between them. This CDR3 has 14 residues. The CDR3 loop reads CASSPYRLNTEAFF. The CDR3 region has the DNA TGTGCCAGCAGCCCCTACCGGTTGAACACTGAAGCTTTCTTT.

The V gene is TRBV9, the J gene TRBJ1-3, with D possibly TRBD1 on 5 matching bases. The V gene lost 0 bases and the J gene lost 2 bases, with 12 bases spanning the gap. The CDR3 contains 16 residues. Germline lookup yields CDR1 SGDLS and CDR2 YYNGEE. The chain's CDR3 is CASSVGGTATGNTIYF. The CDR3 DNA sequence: TGTGCCAGCAGCGTAGGAGGGACGGCGACTGGAAACACCATATATTTT.

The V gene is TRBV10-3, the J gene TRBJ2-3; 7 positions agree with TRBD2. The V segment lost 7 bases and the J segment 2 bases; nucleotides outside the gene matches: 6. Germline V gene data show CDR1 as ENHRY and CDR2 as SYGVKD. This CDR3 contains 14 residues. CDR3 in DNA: TGTGCCATCACCAGCGGGGAGCCCACAGATACGCAGTATTTT. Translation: CAITSGEPTDTQYF.

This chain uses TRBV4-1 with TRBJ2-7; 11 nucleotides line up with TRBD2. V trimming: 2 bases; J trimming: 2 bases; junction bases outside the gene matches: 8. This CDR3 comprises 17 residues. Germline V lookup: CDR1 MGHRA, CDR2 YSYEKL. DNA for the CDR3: TGCGCCAGCAGCCAAATCCTAAGGACTAGCGGGCCCTACGAGCAGTACTTC. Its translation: CASSQILRTSGPYEQYF.

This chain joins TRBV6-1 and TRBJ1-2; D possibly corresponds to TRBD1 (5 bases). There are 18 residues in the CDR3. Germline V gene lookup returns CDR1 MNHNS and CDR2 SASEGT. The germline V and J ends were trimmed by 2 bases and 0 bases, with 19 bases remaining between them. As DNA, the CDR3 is TGTGCCAGCAGTGAATTTCGGCCTTTAGGGGAGACTAACTATGGCTACACCTTC. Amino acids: CASSEFRPLGETNYGYTF.

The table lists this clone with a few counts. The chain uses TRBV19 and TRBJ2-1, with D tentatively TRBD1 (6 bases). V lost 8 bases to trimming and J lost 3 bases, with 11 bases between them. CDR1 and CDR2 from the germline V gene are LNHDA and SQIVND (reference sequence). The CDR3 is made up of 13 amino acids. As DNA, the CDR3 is TGTGCCAGTCCAGACAGGTTCTACAATGAGCAGTTCTTC. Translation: CASPDRFYNEQFF.

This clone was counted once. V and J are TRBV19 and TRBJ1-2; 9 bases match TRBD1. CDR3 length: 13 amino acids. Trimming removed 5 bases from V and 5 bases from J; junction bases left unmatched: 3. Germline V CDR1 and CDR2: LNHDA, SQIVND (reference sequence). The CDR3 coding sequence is TGTGCCAGTAGTCCCGACAGGGGGTATGGCTACACCTTC. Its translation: CASSPDRGYGYTF.

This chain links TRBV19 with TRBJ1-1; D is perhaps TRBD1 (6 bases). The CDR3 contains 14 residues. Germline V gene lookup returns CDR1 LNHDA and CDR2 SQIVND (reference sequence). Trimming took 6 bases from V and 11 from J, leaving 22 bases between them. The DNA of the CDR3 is TGTGCCAGTAGCCCCCAGGAGGGGGTTTCCTGGGCTTTCTTT. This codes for CASSPQEGVSWAFF.

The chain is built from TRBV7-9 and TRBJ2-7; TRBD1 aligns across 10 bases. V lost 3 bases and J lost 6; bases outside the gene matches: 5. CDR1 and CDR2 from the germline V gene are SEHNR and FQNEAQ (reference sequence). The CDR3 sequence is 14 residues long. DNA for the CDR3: TGTGCCAGCAGCTTCGACCGGACAGGGGGCGAGCAGTACTTC. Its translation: CASSFDRTGGEQYF.

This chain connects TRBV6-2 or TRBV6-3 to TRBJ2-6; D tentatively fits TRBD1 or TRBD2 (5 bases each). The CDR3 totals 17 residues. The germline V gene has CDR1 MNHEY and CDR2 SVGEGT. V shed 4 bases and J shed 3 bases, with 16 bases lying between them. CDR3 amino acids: CASSLRQRLGGANVLTF. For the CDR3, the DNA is TGTGCCAGCAGTTTGCGACAGCGGTTGGGTGGGGCCAACGTCCTGACTTTC.

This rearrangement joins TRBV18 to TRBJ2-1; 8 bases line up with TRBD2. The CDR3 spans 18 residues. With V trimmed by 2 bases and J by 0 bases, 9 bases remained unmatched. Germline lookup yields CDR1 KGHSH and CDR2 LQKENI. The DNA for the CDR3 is TGTGCCAGCTCACCATTTAGCGGGGCAGTCAGCTCCTACAATGAGCAGTTCTTC. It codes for CASSPFSGAVSSYNEQFF.

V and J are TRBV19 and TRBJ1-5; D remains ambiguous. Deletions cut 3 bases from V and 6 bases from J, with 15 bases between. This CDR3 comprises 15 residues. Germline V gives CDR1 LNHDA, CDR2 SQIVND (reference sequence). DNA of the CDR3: TGTGCCAGTAGTATTTCGACTATAGCAGGTCAGCCCCAGCATTTT. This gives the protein CASSISTIAGQPQHF.

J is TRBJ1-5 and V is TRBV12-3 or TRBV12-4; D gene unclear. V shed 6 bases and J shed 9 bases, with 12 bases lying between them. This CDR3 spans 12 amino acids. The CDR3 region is CASRGGPGPQHF. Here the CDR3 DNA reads TGTGCCAGCAGGGGAGGGCCGGGGCCCCAGCATTTT.